This T cell receptor beta chain was sequenced in a study of OX40 agonist ivuxolimab in advanced cancers. The germline V gene has CDR1 SGHRS and CDR2 YFSETQ. The V gene lost 7 bases and the J gene lost 2 bases, with 10 bases spanning the gap. The CDR3 has 13 amino acids. The protocol was immunoSEQ multiplex PCR, while the TCRdb copy is restricted to in-frame clones and leaves out a portion. Found here are roughly 140,000 clones, around 94% of them singletons; the top ten hold approximately 0.32%. The chain joins TRBV5-1 to TRBJ2-1; D is perhaps TRBD1 (5 bases). The receptor was isolated from an adult with an advanced solid tumor such as melanoma, head and neck, liver or kidney cancer. Material: CD4+ or CD8+ T cells sorted from blood, obtained in a trial of the OX40 agonist ivuxolimab. The CDR3 region is CASGAGPYNEQFF. The CDR3 coding sequence is TGCGCCAGCGGGGCAGGGCCCTACAATGAGCAGTTCTTC.